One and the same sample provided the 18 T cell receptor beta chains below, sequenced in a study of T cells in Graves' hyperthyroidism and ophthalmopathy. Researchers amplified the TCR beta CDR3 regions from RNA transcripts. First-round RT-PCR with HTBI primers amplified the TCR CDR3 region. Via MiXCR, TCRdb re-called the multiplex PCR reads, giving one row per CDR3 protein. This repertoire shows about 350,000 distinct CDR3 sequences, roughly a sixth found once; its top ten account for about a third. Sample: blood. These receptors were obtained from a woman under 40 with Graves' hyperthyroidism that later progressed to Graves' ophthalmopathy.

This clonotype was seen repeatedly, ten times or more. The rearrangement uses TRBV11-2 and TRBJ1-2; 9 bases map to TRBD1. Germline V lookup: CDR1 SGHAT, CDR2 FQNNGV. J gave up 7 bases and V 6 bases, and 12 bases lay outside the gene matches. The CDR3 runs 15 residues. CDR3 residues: CASRKPGQGSSGYTF. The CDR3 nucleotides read TGTGCCAGCAGAAAACCGGGACAGGGCTCGTCTGGCTACACCTTC.

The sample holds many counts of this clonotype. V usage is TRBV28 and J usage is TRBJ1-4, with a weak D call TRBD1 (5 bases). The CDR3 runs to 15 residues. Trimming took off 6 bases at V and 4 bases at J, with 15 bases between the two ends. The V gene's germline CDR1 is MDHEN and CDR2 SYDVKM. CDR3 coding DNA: TGTGCCAGCAGAAACGCAGGGCAGGGTAATGAAAAACTGTTTTTT. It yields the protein CASRNAGQGNEKLFF.

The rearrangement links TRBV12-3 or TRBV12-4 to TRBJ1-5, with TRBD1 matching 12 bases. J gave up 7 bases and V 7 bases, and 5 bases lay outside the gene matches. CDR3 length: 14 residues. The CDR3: CASTGQGARQPQHF. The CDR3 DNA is TGTGCCAGCACGGGACAGGGGGCGAGACAGCCCCAGCATTTT.

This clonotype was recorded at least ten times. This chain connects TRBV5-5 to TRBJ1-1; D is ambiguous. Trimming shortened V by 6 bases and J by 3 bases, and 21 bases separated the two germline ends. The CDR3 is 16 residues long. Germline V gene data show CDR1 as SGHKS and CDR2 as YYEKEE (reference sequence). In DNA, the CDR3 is TGTGCCAGCACTCCATGGGCGGGTTTTCGGGACACTGAAGCTTTCTTT. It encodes CASTPWAGFRDTEAFF.

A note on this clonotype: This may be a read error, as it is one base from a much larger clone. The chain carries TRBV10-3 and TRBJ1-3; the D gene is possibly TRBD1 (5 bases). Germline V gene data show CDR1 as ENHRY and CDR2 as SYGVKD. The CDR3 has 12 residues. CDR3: CAIRGTGNTMYF. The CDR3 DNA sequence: TGTGCCATCAGGGGGACTGGAAACACCATGTATTTT.

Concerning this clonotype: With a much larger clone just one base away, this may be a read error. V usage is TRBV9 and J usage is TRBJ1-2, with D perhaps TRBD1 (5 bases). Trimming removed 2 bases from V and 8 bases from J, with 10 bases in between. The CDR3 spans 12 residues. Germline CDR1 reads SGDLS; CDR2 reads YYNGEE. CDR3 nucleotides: TGTGCCAGCAGCGTGGGGACGAAAGGCTACACCTTC. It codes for CASSVGTKGYTF.

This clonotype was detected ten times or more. The CDR3 sequence is CATSSEPGLAADTQYF. The CDR3 nucleotides read TGTGCCACCAGCAGCGAACCGGGACTAGCGGCAGATACGCAGTATTTT. The gene calls are TRBV15 and TRBJ2-3, with 11 bases fitting TRBD2. Trimming cost V 3 bases and J 4 bases; bases outside gene matches: 6. The V gene's germline CDR1 is LNHNV and CDR2 YYDKDF (reference sequence). This CDR3 is 16 amino acids long.

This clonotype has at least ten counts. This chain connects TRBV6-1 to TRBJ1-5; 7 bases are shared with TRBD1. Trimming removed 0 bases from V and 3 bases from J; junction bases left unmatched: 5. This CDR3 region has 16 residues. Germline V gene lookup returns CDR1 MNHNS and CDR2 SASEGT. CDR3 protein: CASSEAEGAPNQPQHF. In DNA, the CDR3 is TGTGCCAGCAGTGAAGCGGAGGGGGCTCCCAATCAGCCCCAGCATTTT.

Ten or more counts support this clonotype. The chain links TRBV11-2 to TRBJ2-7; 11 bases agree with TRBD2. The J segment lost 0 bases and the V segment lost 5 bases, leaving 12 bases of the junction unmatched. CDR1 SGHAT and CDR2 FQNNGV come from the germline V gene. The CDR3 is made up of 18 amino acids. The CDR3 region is CASSGTGTSGTYSYEQYF. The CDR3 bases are TGTGCCAGCAGCGGCACCGGGACTAGCGGAACGTACTCCTACGAGCAGTACTTC.

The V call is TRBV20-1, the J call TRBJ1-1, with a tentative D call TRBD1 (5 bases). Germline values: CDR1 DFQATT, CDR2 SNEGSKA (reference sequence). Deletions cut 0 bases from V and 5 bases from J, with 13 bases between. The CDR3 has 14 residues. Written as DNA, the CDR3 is TGCAGTGCTAGAGATACGGGGGACGGGACTGAAGCTTTCTTT. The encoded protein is CSARDTGDGTEAFF.

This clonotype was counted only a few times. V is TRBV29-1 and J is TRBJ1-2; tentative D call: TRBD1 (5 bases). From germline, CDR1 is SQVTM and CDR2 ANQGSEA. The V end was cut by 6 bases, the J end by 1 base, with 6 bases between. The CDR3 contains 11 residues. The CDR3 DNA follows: TGCAGCGTAGACAGTAACTATGGCTACACCTTC. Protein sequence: CSVDSNYGYTF.

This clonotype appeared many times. The CDR3 spells CASSTSGPSYEQYF. Here the CDR3 DNA reads TGTGCCAGCAGTACCAGCGGGCCCTCCTACGAGCAGTACTTC. The chain has TRBV27 and TRBJ2-7, with D possibly TRBD2 on 6 matching bases. The CDR3 length is 14 residues. V lost 5 bases, J lost 0 bases, and 11 bases lay in between. Per germline, CDR1 MNHEY and CDR2 SMNVEV (reference sequence).

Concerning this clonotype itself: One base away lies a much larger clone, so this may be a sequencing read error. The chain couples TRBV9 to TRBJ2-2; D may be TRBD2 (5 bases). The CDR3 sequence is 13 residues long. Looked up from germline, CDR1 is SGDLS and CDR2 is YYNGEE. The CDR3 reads CASSVANTGKLFF. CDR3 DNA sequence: TGTGCCAGCAGCGTAGCTAACACCGGGAAGCTGTTTTTT.

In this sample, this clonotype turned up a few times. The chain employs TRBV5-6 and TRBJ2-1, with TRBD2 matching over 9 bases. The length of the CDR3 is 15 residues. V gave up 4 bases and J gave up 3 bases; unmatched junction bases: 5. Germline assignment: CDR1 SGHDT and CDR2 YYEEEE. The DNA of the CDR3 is TGTGCCAGCAGCCCCTGGACTAGCGACTACAATGAGCAGTTCTTC. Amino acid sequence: CASSPWTSDYNEQFF.

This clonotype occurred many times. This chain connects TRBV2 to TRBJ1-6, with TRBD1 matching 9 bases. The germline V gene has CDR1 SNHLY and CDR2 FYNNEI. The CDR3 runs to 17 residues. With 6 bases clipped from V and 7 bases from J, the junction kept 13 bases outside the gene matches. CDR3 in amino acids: CASSKGWGQGGNSPLHF. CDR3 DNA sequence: TGTGCCAGCAGCAAGGGCTGGGGACAGGGCGGAAATTCACCCCTCCACTTT. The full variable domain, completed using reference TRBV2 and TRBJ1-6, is EPEVTQTPSHQVTQMGQEVILRCVPISNHLYFYWYRQILGQKVEFLVSFYNNEISEKSEIFDDQFSVERPDGSNFTLKIRSTKLEDSAMYFCASSKGWGQGGNSPLHFGNGTRLTVT.

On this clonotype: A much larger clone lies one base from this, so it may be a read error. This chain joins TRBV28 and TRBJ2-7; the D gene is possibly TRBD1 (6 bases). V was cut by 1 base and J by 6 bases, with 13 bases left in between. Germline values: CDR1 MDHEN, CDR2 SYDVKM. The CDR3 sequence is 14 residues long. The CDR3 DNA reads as TGTGCCAGCAGTTTATTGGGGGCATCTGGCGAGCAGTACTTC. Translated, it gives CASSLLGASGEQYF.

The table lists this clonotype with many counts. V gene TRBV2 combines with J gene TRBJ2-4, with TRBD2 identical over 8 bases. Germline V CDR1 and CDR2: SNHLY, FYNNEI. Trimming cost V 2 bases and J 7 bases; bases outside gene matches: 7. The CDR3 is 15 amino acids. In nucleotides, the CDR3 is TGTGCCAGCAGTGAATTCGGGGGGGCCGGTAACATTCAGTACTTC. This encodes CASSEFGGAGNIQYF.

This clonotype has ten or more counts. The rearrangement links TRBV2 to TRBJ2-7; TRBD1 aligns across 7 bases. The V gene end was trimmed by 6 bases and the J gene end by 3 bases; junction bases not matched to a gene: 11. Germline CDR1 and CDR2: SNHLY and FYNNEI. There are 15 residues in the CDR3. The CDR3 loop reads CASRRGQAVYYEQYF. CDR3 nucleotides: TGTGCCAGCAGAAGAGGACAGGCCGTATACTACGAGCAGTACTTC.